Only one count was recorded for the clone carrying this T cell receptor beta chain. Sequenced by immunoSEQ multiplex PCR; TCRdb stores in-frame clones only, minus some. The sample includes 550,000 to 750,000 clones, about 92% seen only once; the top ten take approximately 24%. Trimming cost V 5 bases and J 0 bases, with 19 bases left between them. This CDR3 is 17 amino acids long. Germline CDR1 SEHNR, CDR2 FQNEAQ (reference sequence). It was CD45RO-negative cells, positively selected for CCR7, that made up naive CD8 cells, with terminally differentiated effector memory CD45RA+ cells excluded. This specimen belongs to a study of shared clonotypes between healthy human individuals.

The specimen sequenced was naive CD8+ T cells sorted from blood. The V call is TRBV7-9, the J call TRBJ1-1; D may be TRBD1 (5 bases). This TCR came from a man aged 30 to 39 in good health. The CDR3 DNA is TGTGCCAGCAGCCCCCGGGAGGGGAGAGGATTGAACACTGAAGCTTTCTTT. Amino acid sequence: CASSPREGRGLNTEAFF.